Listed here are 24 T cell receptor beta chains from one sample, sequenced in a study of blood T cell repertoires in COVID-19. The repertoire was sequenced with immunoSEQ multiplex PCR; TCRdb's copy has only in-frame clones and lacks some. The sample carries tens of thousands of clones, about 81% recorded once. Specimen: peripheral blood. These receptors all stem from a woman in her seventies with COVID-19, enrolled during active disease.

The chain joins TRBV18 to TRBJ2-3, with TRBD2 matching over 8 bases. This CDR3 region has 16 residues. In germline, CDR1 is KGHSH, CDR2 LQKENI. Trimming removed 0 bases from V and 6 bases from J; junction bases left unmatched: 8. The CDR3 spells CASSPPSAGVRDTQYF. In nucleotides, the CDR3 is TGTGCCAGCTCACCACCGTCAGCGGGGGTAAGGGATACGCAGTATTTT.

J is TRBJ1-1 and V is TRBV6-2 or TRBV6-3; D not resolved. The germline gives CDR1 MNHEY, CDR2 SVGEGT. V was clipped by 4 bases and J by 6 bases, with 21 bases between them. The CDR3 contains 16 residues. The chain's CDR3 is CASSLYPWRAVAEAFF. The CDR3, as DNA: TGTGCCAGCAGTTTATACCCTTGGCGGGCAGTCGCTGAAGCTTTCTTT.

V and J are TRBV20-1 and TRBJ2-2, with D perhaps TRBD1 (6 bases). The V end was cut by 3 bases, the J end by 2 bases, with 10 bases between. This CDR3 contains 14 residues. Germline V gene sequence: CDR1 DFQATT, CDR2 SNEGSKA (reference sequence). The DNA of the CDR3 is TGCAGTGCTAGTCGTGGGACAAACACCGGGGAGCTGTTTTTT. Its protein is CSASRGTNTGELFF.

V is TRBV7-2 and J is TRBJ1-2; weak D call: TRBD1 (6 bases). Germline V gene lookup returns CDR1 SGHTA and CDR2 FQGNSA. V lost 5 bases and J lost 4, with 14 bases in between. The CDR3 runs 14 residues. CDR3 region: CASSPYGQPYGYTF. CDR3 bases: TGTGCCAGCAGCCCGTACGGACAGCCCTATGGCTACACCTTC. Full variable domain (missing parts from reference TRBV7-2 and TRBJ1-2): GAGVSQSPSNKVTEKGKDVELRCDPISGHTALYWYRQSLGQGLEFLIYFQGNSAPDKSGLPSDRFSAERTGGSVSTLTIQRTQQEDSAVYLCASSPYGQPYGYTFGSGTRLTVV.

The CDR3 nucleotides are TGTGCCAGCAGTTTTACACCCACCGGGGAGCTGTTTTTT. Translation: CASSFTPTGELFF. The chain joins TRBV2 to TRBJ2-2; unclear D gene. The V and J ends lost 5 bases and 4 bases respectively, with 8 bases between them. CDR3 length: 13 residues. Germline V lookup: CDR1 SNHLY, CDR2 FYNNEI.

The chain carries TRBV7-2 and TRBJ1-2; no clear D gene. Germline CDR1 is SGHTA and CDR2 is FQGNSA. Deletions cut 0 bases from V and 4 bases from J, with 9 bases between. This CDR3 is built from 14 residues. DNA of the CDR3: TGTGCCAGCAGCTTAGCTCCAGGTCCCTATGGCTACACCTTC. As protein: CASSLAPGPYGYTF.

V is TRBV5-1 and J is TRBJ1-6, with a tentative D call TRBD1 (5 bases). Trimming stripped 5 bases from V and 6 bases from J, with 15 bases between. CDR3 length equals 15 residues. Looked up from germline, CDR1 is SGHRS and CDR2 is YFSETQ. The CDR3 nucleotides read TGCGCCAGCAGGTCCGGGCAGGGCGGTAATTCACCCCTCCACTTT. Its protein product is CASRSGQGGNSPLHF.

V usage is TRBV2 and J usage is TRBJ1-1; D is perhaps TRBD1 (6 bases). The CDR3 consists of 16 residues. Germline CDR1 is SNHLY and CDR2 is FYNNEI. With 6 bases removed from V and 5 bases from J, the gap between germline ends came to 22 bases. The CDR3 coding sequence is TGTGCCAGCAGCCCATTAGCTTCAGGGGTCGGGACTGAAGCTTTCTTT. Its translation is CASSPLASGVGTEAFF.

The sample holds one count of this clone. The chain joins TRBV9 to TRBJ2-7; tentatively, D is TRBD2 (6 bases). CDR3 length: 12 residues. V gave up 4 bases and J gave up 7 bases, with 12 bases separating them. The V gene's germline CDR1 is SGDLS and CDR2 YYNGEE. As DNA, the CDR3 is TGTGCCAGCAGCACTATGGGAGGTGAGCAGTACTTC. Encoded protein: CASSTMGGEQYF.

The chain couples TRBV11-3 to TRBJ2-4; D is possibly TRBD2 (5 bases). The CDR3 has 14 residues. V was trimmed by 3 bases and J by 2 bases, leaving 8 bases between them. Germline lookup yields CDR1 SGHNT and CDR2 YENEEA. CDR3 DNA: TGTGCCAGCAGCTTGCTCGGGACCAAAAACATTCAGTACTTC. Its protein is CASSLLGTKNIQYF.

The sample holds a few counts of this clone. This sequence joins TRBV6-2 or TRBV6-3 and TRBJ2-7; the match to TRBD1 covers 7 bases. Germline CDR1 MNHEY, CDR2 SVGEGT. The CDR3 extends over 16 amino acids. V lost 2 bases and J lost 4; bases outside the gene matches: 11. The CDR3: CASSYHGTAFWYEQYV. As DNA, the CDR3 is TGTGCCAGCAGTTACCATGGGACAGCTTTCTGGTACGAGCAGTACGTC.

This CDR3 is CASSRAEGGNTIYF. The CDR3 coding sequence is TGTGCCAGCAGCCGGGCGGAGGGAGGAAACACCATATATTTT. V is TRBV7-9 and J is TRBJ1-3; D unresolved. V shed 5 bases and J shed 4 bases, with 12 bases lying between them. The CDR3 runs to 14 residues. Germline assignment: CDR1 SEHNR and CDR2 FQNEAQ (reference sequence).

V gene TRBV7-3 combines with J gene TRBJ2-1, with D tentatively TRBD2 (6 bases). CDR3 length: 17 residues. From germline, CDR1 is SGHTA and CDR2 FQGTGA. V shed 5 bases and J shed 6 bases, with 23 bases lying between them. As DNA, the CDR3 is TGTGCCAGCAGCCCCCCCCCGACTAGTGCGAGGGGCAATGAGCAGTTCTTC. Translated, it gives CASSPPPTSARGNEQFF.

This chain links TRBV19 with TRBJ1-1, with 8 bases matching TRBD1. The trim removed 2 bases at V and 4 bases at J, leaving 3 bases unmatched. This CDR3 contains 14 residues. Germline assignment: CDR1 LNHDA and CDR2 SQIVND (reference sequence). CDR3 nucleotides: TGTGCCAGTAGTATACAGGGGGCTAGCACTGAAGCTTTCTTT. It specifies CASSIQGASTEAFF.

This sequence joins TRBV5-4 and TRBJ2-7, with 9 bases lining up with TRBD1. Germline V gene sequence: CDR1 SGHNT, CDR2 YYREEE (reference sequence). The CDR3 spans 14 residues. V gave up 4 bases and J gave up 6 bases; unmatched junction bases: 8. CDR3 residues: CASSPGTGPSEQYF. The CDR3 DNA follows: TGTGCCAGCAGCCCCGGGACAGGGCCCTCCGAGCAGTACTTC.

The chain employs TRBV27 and TRBJ2-7; no reliable D call. Germline CDR1 reads MNHEY; CDR2 reads SMNVEV (reference sequence). V lost 2 bases, J lost 12 bases, and 20 bases lay in between. This CDR3 is 14 amino acids long. The CDR3: CASSLRQAPGRRYF. The CDR3 DNA is TGTGCCAGCAGTTTAAGGCAGGCCCCCGGTCGTCGGTACTTC.

The J gene is TRBJ2-3, the V gene TRBV7-2; TRBD2 matches 10 bases. J lost 1 base, V lost 4 bases, and 5 bases had no gene match. This CDR3 spans 16 amino acids. Germline assignment: CDR1 SGHTA and CDR2 FQGNSA. CDR3 sequence (DNA): TGTGCCAGCAGCTACCCCGGGACTAGCGGCACAGATACGCAGTATTTT. This translates into CASSYPGTSGTDTQYF.

The rearrangement links TRBV2 to TRBJ2-7, with D maybe TRBD2 (7 bases). Germline values: CDR1 SNHLY, CDR2 FYNNEI. This CDR3 is 14 amino acids long. The ends were cut back, 4 bases at V and 5 bases at J, with 15 bases in the middle. CDR3 residues: CASSVGGGTHEQYF. In nucleotides, the CDR3 is TGTGCCAGCAGTGTAGGGGGGGGGACCCACGAGCAGTACTTC.

The chain joins TRBV7-3 to TRBJ2-1; 11 positions match TRBD2. Trimming removed 1 base from V and 9 bases from J; junction bases left unmatched: 11. There are 17 residues in the CDR3. Germline CDR1 and CDR2: SGHTA and FQGTGA. CDR3 coding DNA: TGTGCCAGCAGCTTAAATCTAGCGGGGGGCGTCGCGTCTGAGCAGTTCTTC. Translation gives CASSLNLAGGVASEQFF.

This chain joins TRBV15 and TRBJ1-2, with no clear D. The germline CDR1 and CDR2 sequences are LNHNV and YYDKDF (reference sequence). This CDR3 comprises 15 residues. V lost 5 bases, J lost 4 bases, and 17 bases lay in between. The CDR3: CATSAQWTLGYGYTF. Written as DNA, the CDR3 is TGTGCCACCAGCGCTCAGTGGACTCTAGGCTATGGCTACACCTTC.

This chain links TRBV2 with TRBJ2-1, with D possibly TRBD2 on 5 matching bases. Germline CDR1 and CDR2: SNHLY and FYNNEI. Trimming pared 1 base from V and 4 bases from J, leaving 11 bases between. The CDR3 sequence is 15 residues long. The CDR3 nucleotides read TGTGCCAGCAGTGAAGGTCGAGGAGGATACAATGAGCAGTTCTTC. Protein product: CASSEGRGGYNEQFF.

The chain joins TRBV6-2 or TRBV6-3 to TRBJ2-4; 8 bases map to TRBD2. Trimming at V came to 5 bases and at J to 5 bases, leaving 8 bases not matched to a gene. The CDR3 covers 15 residues. Germline CDR1 is MNHEY and CDR2 is SVGEGT. The CDR3 protein is CASSSRGGTENIQYF. Here the CDR3 DNA reads TGTGCCAGCAGTAGCCGGGGGGGCACGGAAAACATTCAGTACTTC.

The chain recombines TRBV2 with TRBJ1-5; 7 bases line up with TRBD1. The CDR3 covers 14 residues. V gave up 5 bases and J gave up 5 bases; unmatched junction bases: 6. Germline-derived CDR1 and CDR2 are SNHLY and FYNNEI. The CDR3: CASSFRQGDQPQHF. The DNA for the CDR3 is TGTGCCAGCAGTTTTCGACAGGGTGATCAGCCCCAGCATTTT.

The chain employs TRBV2 and TRBJ1-2; D might be TRBD1 (6 bases). The germline V and J ends were trimmed by 5 bases and 6 bases, with 16 bases remaining between them. This CDR3 region has 14 residues. Germline V gene data show CDR1 as SNHLY and CDR2 as FYNNEI. CDR3 sequence: CASSIQGEGDGYTF. The CDR3 DNA reads as TGTGCCAGCAGTATACAGGGCGAGGGGGATGGCTACACCTTC.